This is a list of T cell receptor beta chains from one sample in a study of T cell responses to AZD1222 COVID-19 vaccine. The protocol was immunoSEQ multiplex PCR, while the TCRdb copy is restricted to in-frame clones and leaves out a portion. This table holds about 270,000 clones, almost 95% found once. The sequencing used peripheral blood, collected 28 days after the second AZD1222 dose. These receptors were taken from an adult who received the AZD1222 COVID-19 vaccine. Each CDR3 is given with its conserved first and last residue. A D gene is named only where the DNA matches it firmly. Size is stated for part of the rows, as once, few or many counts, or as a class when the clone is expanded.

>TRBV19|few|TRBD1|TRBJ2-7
TGTGCCAGTAGGACACAGGGGGCATCCTACGAGCAGTACTTC
CASRTQGASYEQYF
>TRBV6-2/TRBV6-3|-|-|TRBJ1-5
TGTGCCAGCAGTTACGTGGCAGGGGGCAATCAGCCCCAGCATTTT
CASSYVAGGNQPQHF
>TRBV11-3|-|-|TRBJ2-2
TGTGCCAGCAGCTTTTCTACGGCGGCCGGGGAGCTGTTTTTT
CASSFSTAAGELFF
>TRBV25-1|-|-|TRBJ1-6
TGTGCCAGCAGTGAAACTTTTAGCGGGGTCAGGGCCGCACCCCTCCACTTT
CASSETFSGVRAAPLHF
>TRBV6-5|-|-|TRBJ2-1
TGTGCCAGCAGCCTGAGGTATGAGGATGAGCAGTTCTTC
CASSLRYEDEQFF
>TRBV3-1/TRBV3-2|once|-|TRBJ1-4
TGTGCCAGCAGCCAGCCCCCGGGACATTCTCGGGAAAAACTGTTTTTT
CASSQPPGHSREKLFF
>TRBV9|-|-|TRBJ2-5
TGTGCCAGCAGCTGGGGGGAACAGGGTCGGCTGGAGACCCAGTACTTC
CASSWGEQGRLETQYF
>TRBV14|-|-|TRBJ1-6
TGTGCCAGCAGCCCGGCAGGGCTAAGGTCACCCCTCCACTTT
CASSPAGLRSPLHF
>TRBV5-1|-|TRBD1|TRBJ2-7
TGCGCCAGCAGGTTGGGACAGGGAAACTACGAGCAGTACTTC
CASRLGQGNYEQYF
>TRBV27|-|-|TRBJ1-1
TGTGCCAGCAGGCCCATCTCGCTCCGACAGGTCGAAGCTTTCTTT
CASRPISLRQVEAFF
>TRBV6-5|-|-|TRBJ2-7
TGTGCCAGCAGTCACAGGGAAGGCTACGAGCAGTACTTC
CASSHREGYEQYF
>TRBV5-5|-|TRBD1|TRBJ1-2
TGTGCCAGCAGCCAAAGGACAGGAAACTATGGCTACACCTTC
CASSQRTGNYGYTF
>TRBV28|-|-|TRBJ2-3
TGTGCCACCGTGGGGACTCCTTCAGATACGCAGTATTTT
CATVGTPSDTQYF
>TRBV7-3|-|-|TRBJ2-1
TGTGCCAGCAGCTCCTCATCTGACTCCTACAATGAGCAGTTCTTC
CASSSSSDSYNEQFF
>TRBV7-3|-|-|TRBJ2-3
TGTGCCAGCAGCTTAACCGTAGCGTCCAGCACAGATACGCAGTATTTT
CASSLTVASSTDTQYF
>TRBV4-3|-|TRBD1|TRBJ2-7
TGCGCCAGCAGCCAAGAGACAGGGCAAGAGCAGTACTTC
CASSQETGQEQYF
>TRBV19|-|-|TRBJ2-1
TGTGCCAGTAGTATAGACGGCTGGAGCAATGAGCAGTTCTTC
CASSIDGWSNEQFF
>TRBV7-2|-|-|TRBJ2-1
TGTGCCAGCAGCCCCGACATGGGACCCGCCGAGCAGTTCTTC
CASSPDMGPAEQFF
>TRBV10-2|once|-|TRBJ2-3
TGCGCCAGCAGTGAAAGGGGTTGGACAGATACGCAGTATTTT
CASSERGWTDTQYF
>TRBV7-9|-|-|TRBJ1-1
TGTGCCAGCAGCTTAAGGAACAGTTTGAACACTGAAGCTTTCTTT
CASSLRNSLNTEAFF
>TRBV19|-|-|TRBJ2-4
TGTGCCAGTCAAGCCCCGGGGGCGGACATTCAGTACTTC
CASQAPGADIQYF
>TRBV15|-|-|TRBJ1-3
TGTGCCACCAGCAGCAGCTCTGGAAACACCATATATTTT
CATSSSSGNTIYF
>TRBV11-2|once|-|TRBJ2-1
TGTGCCAGCAGCTTAGTTCGGTTCGTGCAGTTCTTC
CASSLVRFVQFF
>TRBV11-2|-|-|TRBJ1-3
TGTGCCAGCAGCTTAGTAGCCGTGGGGTTGGGAAACACCATATATTTT
CASSLVAVGLGNTIYF
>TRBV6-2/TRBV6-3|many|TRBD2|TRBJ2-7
TGTGCCAGCAGTTACTCAAAGGGAGGATCTGGTAGCGGGAGAAGGAGCTACGAGCAGTACTTC
CASSYSKGGSGSGRRSYEQYF
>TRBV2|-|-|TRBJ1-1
TGTGCCAGCAGTGTGTCTAACACTGAAGCTTTCTTT
CASSVSNTEAFF
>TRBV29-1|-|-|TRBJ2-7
TGCAGCGTTGGCCCTCGGGCGGGAACCTACGAGCAGTACTTC
CSVGPRAGTYEQYF
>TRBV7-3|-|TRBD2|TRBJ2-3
TGTGCCAGCAGCCAAGGGACTAGCGGGAGCACAGATACGCAGTATTTT
CASSQGTSGSTDTQYF
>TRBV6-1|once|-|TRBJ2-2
TGTGCCAGCAGTGGGGCCTCGAGTTTAAACACCGGGGAGCTGTTTTTT
CASSGASSLNTGELFF
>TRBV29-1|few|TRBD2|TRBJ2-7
TGCAGCGGACTCTGGACTAGCGGGAGCTCCTACGAGCAGTACTTC
CSGLWTSGSSYEQYF
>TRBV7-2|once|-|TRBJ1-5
TGTGCCAGCAGCTTAGTGGAGCGAGGGCCCCAGCATTTT
CASSLVERGPQHF
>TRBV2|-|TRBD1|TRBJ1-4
TGTGCCAGCAGTGACAGGGGGCGAACTAATGAAAAACTGTTTTTT
CASSDRGRTNEKLFF
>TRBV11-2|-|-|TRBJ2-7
TGTGCCAGCAGTCTACGAGGGGGAAAACCCGAGCAGTACTTC
CASSLRGGKPEQYF
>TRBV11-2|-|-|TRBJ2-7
TGTGCCAGCAGCTTGGAGGGGCCCCGTAGGGAGGCCCTTCTCTACGAGCAGTACTTC
CASSLEGPRREALLYEQYF
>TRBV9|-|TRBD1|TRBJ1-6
TGTGCCAGCAGCCAGACAGGGGCGGGATCACCCCTCCACTTT
CASSQTGAGSPLHF
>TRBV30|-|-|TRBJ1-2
TGTGCCTGGAGGGCCGCGAGGGTTGATGGCTACACCTTC
CAWRAARVDGYTF
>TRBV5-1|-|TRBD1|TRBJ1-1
TGCGCCAGCAGCTTCGACAGGGTGGTTAAAGAAGCTTTCTTT
CASSFDRVVKEAFF
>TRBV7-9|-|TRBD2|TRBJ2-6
TGTGCCAGCAGCCCACTAGCGGGAGATTTAGCAGGGGCCAACGTCCTGACTTTC
CASSPLAGDLAGANVLTF
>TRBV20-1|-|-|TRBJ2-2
TGCAGTGCCATTTGGGCCGGGGAGCTGTTTTTT
CSAIWAGELFF